This T cell receptor (beta chain) was identified during a study of blood T cell repertoires in COVID-19. Whole-study context: Italy, Spain and the United States were the sources of the convalescent and acute COVID-19 samples. Sample material is recorded as cDNA or gDNA derived from T cells, B-cell-depleted T cells, or PBMCs.

Authors' methods: Scientists estimated how many nucleated cells there were by amplifying reference gene primers. Sequencing was performed with immunoSEQ multiplex PCR; in TCRdb, only in-frame clones are kept and a portion is missing. V, J and clone size were drawn from that table, and D and trimming were deduced from the DNA. This sample has tens of thousands of clones, with approximately 89% found just once. Germline CDR1 and CDR2: SEHNR and FQNEAQ (reference sequence). V was pared by 5 bases and J by 3 bases, with 9 bases between. The CDR3 has 13 amino acids. The sequence came from a man aged 50-59 years with acute or convalescent COVID-19. V usage is TRBV7-9 and J usage is TRBJ2-3, with no clear D. The sequenced material came from peripheral blood. CDR3 loop: CASSLDFTDTQYF. In DNA, the CDR3 is TGTGCCAGCAGCCTCGACTTTACAGATACGCAGTATTTT.